The 23 T cell receptor beta chains in this list originate from one sample, sequenced in a study of T cells in Graves' hyperthyroidism and ophthalmopathy (dated by TCRdb to between 2017 and 2020). The library relied on multiplex PCR. Instrument used: Illumina HiSeq 2000. The TCR beta CDR3 regions were amplified from the RNA transcripts. The TCR CDR3 was subjected to a first round of RT-PCR using the HTBI primer set and the Qiagen OneStep RT-PCR kit. TCRdb reran the public reads through fastp at Q25 and MiXCR, keeping productive beta chains. A single entry per CDR3 protein holds the most common genes and DNA from its merged rows. This sample holds fewer than 650,000 distinct CDR3 sequences; 14% were observed only once. The ten largest clones take up 5.5% to 7.5% of the sample. The source material was blood. All receptors derive from a woman aged 25-40 years with Graves' hyperthyroidism that later progressed to Graves' ophthalmopathy.

This clonotype was found many times. The V call is TRBV30, the J call TRBJ1-1, with D possibly TRBD1 on 5 matching bases. V was clipped by 3 bases and J by 2 bases, with 10 bases between them. The CDR3 covers 13 residues. Germline loops: CDR1 GTSNPN, CDR2 SVGIG (reference sequence). The CDR3 reads CAWRGTGNTEAFF. The CDR3 coding sequence is TGTGCCTGGAGGGGAACAGGCAACACTGAAGCTTTCTTT.

This clonotype was recorded many times. J is TRBJ2-3 and V is TRBV15; TRBD2 matches 8 bases. Trimming removed 0 bases from V and 2 bases from J; junction bases left unmatched: 4. The CDR3 loop spans 16 amino acids. Germline values: CDR1 LNHNV, CDR2 YYDKDF (reference sequence). For the CDR3, the DNA is TGTGCCACCAGCAGAGATTTAGCGGGGATCACAGATACGCAGTATTTT. Its protein is CATSRDLAGITDTQYF.

This clonotype was detected ten times or more. This chain connects TRBV7-9 to TRBJ2-5, with 8 nucleotides matching TRBD2. The CDR3 extends over 16 amino acids. Germline V gene lookup returns CDR1 SEHNR and CDR2 FQNEAQ (reference sequence). With 1 base clipped from V and 3 bases from J, the junction kept 7 bases outside the gene matches. CDR3 protein: CASSLGPAGAEETQYF. In nucleotides, the CDR3 is TGTGCCAGCAGCTTAGGCCCAGCGGGAGCGGAAGAGACCCAGTACTTC.

At least ten counts were recorded for this clonotype. This sequence joins TRBV10-3 and TRBJ2-2; TRBD2 aligns across 13 bases. The ends lost 10 bases at V and 7 bases at J; junction bases unmatched: 3. The germline gives CDR1 ENHRY, CDR2 SYGVKD. The CDR3 runs 13 residues. The CDR3 protein is CATRTSGSGELFF. Here the CDR3 DNA reads TGTGCCACCAGGACTAGCGGGAGCGGGGAGCTGTTTTTT.

The table lists this clonotype with many counts. V and J are TRBV20-1 and TRBJ2-3, with 11 bases fitting TRBD1. The CDR3 spans 18 residues. Germline V gene sequence: CDR1 DFQATT, CDR2 SNEGSKA (reference sequence). V gave up 6 bases and J gave up 2 bases; unmatched junction bases: 16. The CDR3 sequence: CSATFGQGAEINTDTQYF. The CDR3 bases are TGCAGTGCCACCTTCGGACAGGGGGCCGAGATAAACACAGATACGCAGTATTTT.

This clonotype was observed at least ten times. In DNA form, the CDR3 reads TGTGCCAGCAGGCGTCCCGGGACAGGGACCGAGACCCAGTACTTC. Its translation is CASRRPGTGTETQYF. This chain connects TRBV11-2 to TRBJ2-5, with 9 positions matching TRBD1. The germline V gene encodes CDR1 SGHAT and CDR2 FQNNGV. There are 15 residues in the CDR3. V trimming: 6 bases; J trimming: 5 bases; junction bases outside the gene matches: 10.

This clonotype was seen a few times. The rearrangement uses TRBV28 and TRBJ2-5; the match to TRBD2 covers 13 bases. Germline loops: CDR1 MDHEN, CDR2 SYDVKM. J gave up 1 base and V 7 bases, and 24 bases lay outside the gene matches. The CDR3 consists of 22 residues. The CDR3 sequence: CASTTRVTKTSGRAGPQETQYF. The CDR3 coding sequence is TGTGCCAGCACCACAAGGGTTACAAAAACTAGCGGGAGGGCCGGCCCCCAAGAGACCCAGTACTTC.

V is TRBV20-1 and J is TRBJ2-1, with D possibly matching TRBD1 (5 bases). The length of the CDR3 is 12 residues. Germline V gives CDR1 DFQATT, CDR2 SNEGSKA (reference sequence). Trimming shortened V by 3 bases and J by 7 bases, and 10 bases separated the two germline ends. The CDR3 DNA reads as TGCAGTGCTAGTTGGGCAGGGAATGAGCAGTTCTTC. It yields the protein CSASWAGNEQFF.

This clonotype was seen ten or more times. V and J are TRBV6-2 or TRBV6-3 and TRBJ1-5; maybe TRBD1 (6 bases). V lost 3 bases and J 3 bases, leaving 12 bases between the germline ends. The CDR3 runs to 15 residues. CDR1 and CDR2 (germline): MNHEY, SVGEGT. The CDR3 here is CASSYGRGSNQPQHF. Written as DNA, the CDR3 is TGTGCCAGCAGTTATGGCAGGGGATCCAATCAGCCCCAGCATTTT.

This clonotype was seen many times. The chain uses TRBV29-1 and TRBJ2-3; 8 positions match TRBD1. Germline CDR1 SQVTM, CDR2 ANQGSEA. CDR3 length: 12 amino acids. Losses at the gene ends were 7 bases for V and 7 bases for J; bases not matched to a gene: 7. The CDR3 region has the DNA TGCAGCGACCTCGGACAGGGACATACGCAGTATTTT. Its protein product is CSDLGQGHTQYF.

This clonotype was counted a few times. V is TRBV12-3 or TRBV12-4 and J is TRBJ2-7; D perhaps matches TRBD2 (5 bases). Trimming shortened V by 5 bases and J by 5 bases, and 16 bases separated the two germline ends. The CDR3 contains 14 residues. CDR3 in amino acids: CASSGLGAEDEQYF. The CDR3 DNA reads as TGTGCCAGCAGTGGTCTGGGAGCGGAGGACGAGCAGTACTTC.

This clonotype was seen ten or more times. The CDR3 is CASSMWTGEDIQYF. CDR3 coding DNA: TGTGCCAGCAGTATGTGGACAGGGGAGGACATTCAGTACTTC. The rearrangement uses TRBV12-3 or TRBV12-4 and TRBJ2-4; TRBD1 matches 9 bases. V shed 5 bases, J shed 8 bases, and the junction held 7 bases outside the gene matches. The CDR3 length is 14 residues.

This clonotype was recorded at least ten times. The V call is TRBV3-1, the J call TRBJ2-7; no definite D call. The CDR3 totals 12 residues. V was shortened by 1 base and J by 5 bases, with 6 bases between the two germline ends. Looked up from germline, CDR1 is LGHDT and CDR2 is YNNKEL (reference sequence). This CDR3 is CASSQGTNEQYF. CDR3 bases: TGTGCCAGCAGCCAAGGCACGAACGAGCAGTACTTC.

The rearrangement uses TRBV12-3 or TRBV12-4 and TRBJ2-5, with D perhaps TRBD2 (6 bases). This CDR3 is 14 amino acids long. V gave up 6 bases and J gave up 7 bases, with 18 bases separating them. CDR3 loop: CASRGGGGKVTQYF. The CDR3 nucleotides are TGTGCCAGCAGAGGCGGAGGAGGGAAAGTGACCCAGTACTTC.

The chain links TRBV6-2 or TRBV6-3 to TRBJ2-7; D call uncertain. The length of the CDR3 is 16 residues. Germline CDR1 MNHEY, CDR2 SVGEGT. The V end lost 0 bases, the J end lost 4 bases, and 16 bases lay between the germline ends. The CDR3 protein is CASSYSGWASSYEQYF. The CDR3 DNA reads as TGTGCCAGCAGTTACTCGGGCTGGGCCTCCAGTTACGAGCAGTACTTC.

With regard to this clonotype: This may stem from a read error, because a much larger clone lies one nucleotide away. V and J are TRBV29-1 and TRBJ2-7; either TRBD1 or TRBD2 may supply D (7 bases each). This CDR3 spans 17 amino acids. Germline V lookup: CDR1 SQVTM, CDR2 ANQGSEA. The CDR3 here is CSATGQATSGDSYEQYF. The CDR3 DNA follows: TGCAGTGCAACCGGACAGGCTACAAGCGGGGACTCCTACGAGCAGTACTTC.

J is TRBJ2-2 and V is TRBV3-1; 7 positions agree with TRBD2. CDR1 LGHDT and CDR2 YNNKEL come from the germline V gene (reference sequence). The CDR3 contains 15 residues. Germline trimming cut 6 bases from V and 6 bases from J; bases unmatched to any gene: 10. In nucleotides, the CDR3 is TGTGCCAGCAGGCTGATGGGGGGGAATCCCGGGGAGCTGTTTTTT. As protein: CASRLMGGNPGELFF.

As regards this clonotype: The junction does not match germline at one end; this may be a read error. This sequence joins TRBV7-9 and TRBJ1-5; 9 nucleotides align to TRBD1. This CDR3 spans 17 amino acids. CDR1 and CDR2 (germline): SEHNR, FQNEAQ (reference sequence). The CDR3 nucleotides are TGTGCCAGCAGCTTAGCGCTTGCGGGACAGGGCCATCAACCCCAGCATTTT. As protein: CASSLALAGQGHQPQHF.

This clonotype showed up just a few times. The J gene is TRBJ2-7, the V gene TRBV7-2; 7 bases fit TRBD2. Unmatched junction bases numbered 3, after V lost 1 base and J lost 9 bases. CDR3 length: 12 residues. Germline CDR1 is SGHTA and CDR2 is FQGNSA. Written as DNA, the CDR3 is TGTGCCAGCAGCTTAGGAGTAGCGGGGCAGTACTTC. The encoded protein is CASSLGVAGQYF.

V and J are TRBV4-2 and TRBJ2-1, with 11 bases aligning to TRBD2. The germline V gene has CDR1 LGHNA and CDR2 YNFKEQ. Trimming removed 2 bases from V and 10 bases from J; junction bases left unmatched: 10. This CDR3 spans 16 amino acids. The CDR3 sequence is CASSQPLAGDYGEQFF. CDR3 bases: TGTGCCAGCAGCCAACCACTAGCGGGGGACTATGGCGAGCAGTTCTTC.

This clonotype was observed many times. The chain has TRBV27 and TRBJ2-2; D gene unclear. Between the trimmed V and J ends, which lost 6 bases and 7 bases, there was a span of 9 bases. CDR3 length: 12 residues. Germline CDR1 MNHEY, CDR2 SMNVEV (reference sequence). This CDR3 reads CASSLVGGELFF. The CDR3 DNA sequence: TGTGCCAGCAGCTTAGTGGGCGGGGAGCTGTTTTTT.

This clonotype has only a few counts. In DNA form, the CDR3 reads TGTGCCAGCAGAATCACCGGGACCCAACCAATCACCACAGATACGCAGTATTTT. Encoded protein: CASRITGTQPITTDTQYF. The chain uses TRBV3-1 and TRBJ2-3; tentatively, D is TRBD1 or TRBD2 (5 bases each). The CDR3 is made up of 18 amino acids. The ends were cut back, 6 bases at V and 2 bases at J, with 24 bases in the middle. CDR1 is LGHDT, CDR2 YNNKEL, per germline (reference sequence).

The sample holds a few counts of this clonotype. The chain uses TRBV3-1 and TRBJ1-1; a possible D gene is TRBD1 (5 bases). V was trimmed by 0 bases and J by 5 bases, leaving 10 bases between them. The CDR3 has 14 amino acids. Looked up from germline, CDR1 is LGHDT and CDR2 is YNNKEL (reference sequence). The CDR3 DNA is TGTGCCAGCAGCCAAGATCTTGGGGGGACTGAAGCTTTCTTT. This translates into CASSQDLGGTEAFF. The complete variable domain, with remaining parts taken from reference TRBV3-1 and TRBJ1-1, reads DTAVSQTPKYLVTQMGNDKSIKCEQNLGHDTMYWYKQDSKKFLKIMFSYNNKELIINETVPNRFSPKSPDKAHLNLHINSLELGDSAVYFCASSQDLGGTEAFFGQGTRLTVV.